What follows describes a single TCR beta chain. Its matching antigen is unknown. These data belong to a study of vaccination and CD4 T cells after COVID-19. Broader study findings: It was found that, in convalescent patients, 304 of 307 vaccine-specific clones were spike mono-reactive.

At the Johns Hopkins FTIC core, DNA taken from cultured CD4+ T cells was sequenced by way of the Oncomine TCR Beta short-read assay. DNA came from CD4+ T cells after culture. TCRdb analysed the PCR reads with MiXCR anew, one entry per CDR3 protein. The sample shows 14,000 or so distinct CDR3 sequences, approximately 60% of them seen only once. The treatment was: roughly 10-day PBMC culture with coronavirus spike peptide pools or control peptides (ViraFEST assay). With peptide pools, ViraFEST first expanded antigen-specific T cells and afterwards sequenced their TCRs. Positivity by PCR occurred from March to December 2020, a period that predated US Alpha, Beta and Delta variants. After removal of 5 bases from V and 2 bases from J, the junction contained 6 bases not matched to a gene. The germline gives CDR1 LNHNV, CDR2 YYDKDF (reference sequence). The CDR3 is 14 amino acids.

This chain joins TRBV15 and TRBJ2-7; 7 bases line up with TRBD2. This TCR was sampled from a human donor who had recovered from COVID-19. Material: CD4+ T cells from blood, cultured in vitro. The DNA of the CDR3 is TGTGCCACCAGCGGAGGACTAGGTCCCTACGAGCAGTACTTC. It is translated as CATSGGLGPYEQYF.